These T cell receptor beta chains were read from a single sample in a study of cytomegalovirus exposure and HLA in healthy donors. The data were produced by immunoSEQ multiplex PCR, yet TCRdb's version contains in-frame clones alone and is incomplete. The sample carries more than 110,000 clones, around three quarters recorded once. Sequencing was done on a sample of PBMCs. The receptors stem from a middle-aged man in good health and CMV-seropositive. CDR3s include the opening cysteine and the closing phenylalanine or tryptophan. A D gene is named only where the DNA matches it firmly. Clone size is stated in some rows and not others, as once, few, many or a class when expanded.

CDR3aa: CASSYRVGYTF
CDR3nt: TGTGCCAGCAGCTACAGGGTTGGCTACACCTTC
abundance: -
d_gene: -
v_gene: TRBV28
j_gene: TRBJ1-2

CDR3aa: CASRIQGNGYNEQFF
CDR3nt: TGTGCCAGCAGGATCCAGGGGAACGGCTACAATGAGCAGTTCTTC
abundance: -
d_gene: -
v_gene: TRBV6-5
j_gene: TRBJ2-1

CDR3aa: CASSLEAGGPYEQYF
CDR3nt: TGTGCCAGCAGCTTAGAAGCGGGAGGGCCCTACGAGCAGTACTTC
abundance: -
d_gene: TRBD2
v_gene: TRBV7-2
j_gene: TRBJ2-7

CDR3aa: CASSLKASGGYNEQFF
CDR3nt: TGTGCCAGCAGCTTAAAGGCTAGCGGGGGGTACAATGAGCAGTTCTTC
abundance: -
d_gene: TRBD2
v_gene: TRBV7-8
j_gene: TRBJ2-1

CDR3aa: CASSPRTGTSTEAFF
CDR3nt: TGTGCCAGCAGCCCGCGGACAGGGACCTCTACTGAAGCTTTCTTT
abundance: -
d_gene: TRBD1
v_gene: TRBV7-2
j_gene: TRBJ1-1

CDR3aa: CASSQDFPPGGPNEQFF
CDR3nt: TGCGCCAGCAGCCAAGATTTCCCACCGGGGGGCCCCAATGAGCAGTTCTTC
abundance: -
d_gene: -
v_gene: TRBV4-3
j_gene: TRBJ2-1

CDR3aa: CASSYGGGGQPQHF
CDR3nt: TGTGCCAGCAGTTACGGGGGGGGAGGGCAGCCCCAGCATTTT
abundance: few
d_gene: -
v_gene: TRBV6-5
j_gene: TRBJ1-5

CDR3aa: CASKFRETQYF
CDR3nt: TGTGCCAGCAAATTCAGAGAGACCCAGTACTTC
abundance: -
d_gene: -
v_gene: TRBV6-6
j_gene: TRBJ2-5

CDR3aa: CASSPGTGDFYEQYF
CDR3nt: TGTGCCAGCAGCCCTGGGACAGGCGACTTTTACGAGCAGTACTTC
abundance: few
d_gene: TRBD1
v_gene: TRBV9
j_gene: TRBJ2-7

CDR3aa: CASSVGGGRTEAFF
CDR3nt: TGTGCCAGCAGCGTAGGAGGGGGCCGCACTGAAGCTTTCTTT
abundance: -
d_gene: TRBD1
v_gene: TRBV9
j_gene: TRBJ1-1

CDR3aa: CASSLQGSTNEKLFF
CDR3nt: TGCGCCAGCAGCTTACAGGGTTCGACTAATGAAAAACTGTTTTTT
abundance: -
d_gene: -
v_gene: TRBV5-1
j_gene: TRBJ1-4

CDR3aa: CASSYGASGYEQYF
CDR3nt: TGTGCCAGCAGTTACGGAGCTTCGGGCTACGAGCAGTACTTC
abundance: -
d_gene: -
v_gene: TRBV6-5
j_gene: TRBJ2-7

CDR3aa: CASSFQREYNEQFF
CDR3nt: TGTGCCAGCAGTTTCCAGCGGGAGTACAATGAGCAGTTCTTC
abundance: -
d_gene: TRBD2
v_gene: TRBV27
j_gene: TRBJ2-1

CDR3aa: CASSYRQDNSPLHF
CDR3nt: TGTGCCAGCAGTTACAGGCAGGATAATTCCCCCCTCCACTTT
abundance: -
d_gene: -
v_gene: TRBV6-6
j_gene: TRBJ1-6

CDR3aa: CASREAANEQFF
CDR3nt: TGCGCCAGCCGGGAAGCGGCGAATGAGCAGTTCTTC
abundance: -
d_gene: -
v_gene: TRBV10-2
j_gene: TRBJ2-1

CDR3aa: CASSLVRAGAYNEQFF
CDR3nt: TGTGCCAGCAGCTTGGTGCGCGCAGGCGCCTACAATGAGCAGTTCTTC
abundance: -
d_gene: -
v_gene: TRBV5-6
j_gene: TRBJ2-1

CDR3aa: CASSPSRDYLKREQYF
CDR3nt: TGTGCCAGCAGCCCGTCTAGGGACTACCTCAAAAGGGAGCAGTACTTC
abundance: -
d_gene: TRBD2
v_gene: TRBV14
j_gene: TRBJ2-7